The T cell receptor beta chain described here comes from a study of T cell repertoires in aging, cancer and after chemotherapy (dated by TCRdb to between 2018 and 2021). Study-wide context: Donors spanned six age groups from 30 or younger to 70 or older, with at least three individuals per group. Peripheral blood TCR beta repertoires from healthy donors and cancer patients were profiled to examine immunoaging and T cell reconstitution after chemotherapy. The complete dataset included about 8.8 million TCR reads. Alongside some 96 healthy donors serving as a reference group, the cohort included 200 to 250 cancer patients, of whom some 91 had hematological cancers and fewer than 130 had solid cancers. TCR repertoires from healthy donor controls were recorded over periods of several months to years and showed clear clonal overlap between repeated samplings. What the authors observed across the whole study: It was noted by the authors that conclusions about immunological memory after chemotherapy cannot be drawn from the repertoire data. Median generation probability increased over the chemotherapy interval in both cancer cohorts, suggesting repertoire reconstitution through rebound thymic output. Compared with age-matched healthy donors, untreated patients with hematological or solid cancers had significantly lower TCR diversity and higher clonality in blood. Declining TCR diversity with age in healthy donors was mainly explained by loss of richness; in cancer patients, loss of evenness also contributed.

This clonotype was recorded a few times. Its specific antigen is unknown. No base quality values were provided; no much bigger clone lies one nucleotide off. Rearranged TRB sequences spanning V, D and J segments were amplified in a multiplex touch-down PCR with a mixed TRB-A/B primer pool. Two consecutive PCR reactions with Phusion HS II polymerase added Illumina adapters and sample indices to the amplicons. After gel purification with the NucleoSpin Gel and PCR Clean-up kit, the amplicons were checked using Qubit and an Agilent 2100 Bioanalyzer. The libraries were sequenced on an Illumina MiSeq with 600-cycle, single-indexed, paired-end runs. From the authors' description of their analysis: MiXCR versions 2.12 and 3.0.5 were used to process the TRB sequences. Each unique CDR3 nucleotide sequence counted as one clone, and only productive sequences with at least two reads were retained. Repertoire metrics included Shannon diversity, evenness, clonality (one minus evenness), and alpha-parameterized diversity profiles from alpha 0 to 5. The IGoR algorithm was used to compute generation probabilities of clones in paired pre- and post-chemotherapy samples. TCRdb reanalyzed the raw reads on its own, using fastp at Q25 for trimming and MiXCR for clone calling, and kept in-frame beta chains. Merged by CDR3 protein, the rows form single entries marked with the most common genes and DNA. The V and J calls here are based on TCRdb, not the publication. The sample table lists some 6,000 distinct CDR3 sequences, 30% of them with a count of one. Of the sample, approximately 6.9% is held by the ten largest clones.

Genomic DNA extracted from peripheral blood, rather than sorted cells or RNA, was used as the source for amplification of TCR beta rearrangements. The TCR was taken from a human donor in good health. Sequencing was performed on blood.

The nucleotide sequence reads TGTGCCAGCAGCTTACGGTACGCCGTCCCCCCAGATACGCAGTATTTT. Its translation is CASSLRYAVPPDTQYF. The chain couples TRBV7-9 to TRBJ2-3, with the D gene too uncertain to name. V gives up 2 bases and J gives up 4 bases, and the segment between their germline ends measures 16 bases. CDR1 SEHNR and CDR2 FQNEAQ were looked up in the germline V gene (reference sequence). Including the terminal cysteine and phenylalanine, the CDR3 comprises 16 residues. Only the CDR3 part of the read is kept: 48 bases, read in frame from the first base.